A single sample gave rise to the 18 T cell receptor beta chains below, sequenced in a study of monozygotic twins with inflammatory bowel disease. TCRdb reprocessed the 5' RACE reads, keeping one entry per CDR3 protein, no DNA. This listing includes about 160,000 distinct CDR3 sequences. The material sequenced was blood. Receptor source: a human donor with ulcerative colitis or Crohn's disease, or a healthy co-twin of an affected twin (not recorded which).

The chain joins TRBV12-3 or TRBV12-4 to TRBJ2-1; the TRBD1 assignment by TCRdb is unverifiable without DNA. The CDR3 contains 12 residues. CDR3 residues: CASSRNPWEQFF.

The J gene is TRBJ2-7, the V gene TRBV3-1; TCRdb indicates TRBD1, and absent DNA this call remains unverified. From germline, CDR1 is LGHDT and CDR2 YNNKEL (reference sequence). The CDR3 covers 13 residues. CDR3 sequence: CASSPPLGSEQYF.

The rearrangement uses TRBV29-1 and TRBJ1-2. Germline V lookup: CDR1 SQVTM, CDR2 ANQGSEA. This CDR3 region has 14 residues. This CDR3 reads CSVVLGPGHYGYTF.

The chain joins TRBV7-6 to TRBJ1-1. In germline, CDR1 is SGHVS, CDR2 FNYEAQ. The CDR3 spans 13 residues. The CDR3 loop reads CASSLRPNTEAFF.

The rearrangement joins TRBV6-5 to TRBJ1-2. The CDR3 has 15 amino acids. Germline CDR1 and CDR2: MNHEY and SVGAGI. The CDR3: CASSYFPTASYGYTF.

This sequence joins TRBV5-1 and TRBJ1-5. The germline V gene encodes CDR1 SGHRS and CDR2 YFSETQ. The CDR3 extends over 15 amino acids. The CDR3 spells CASSLDDAGQQPQHF.

This chain joins TRBV20-1 and TRBJ1-4; no DNA is available, so the TRBD1 call from TCRdb remains unchecked. Germline V gives CDR1 DFQATT, CDR2 SNEGSKA (reference sequence). This CDR3 has 18 residues. The CDR3: CSAREGQGGVPANEKLFF.

The chain employs TRBV10-3 and TRBJ2-5; the TCRdb call, TRBD1, lacks DNA for checking. Germline V gene lookup returns CDR1 ENHRY and CDR2 SYGVKD. The CDR3 runs to 14 residues. CDR3 in amino acids: CAISPGQGTETQYF.

The chain has TRBV7-2 and TRBJ2-7; checking the TCRdb D call of TRBD1 is not possible without DNA. This CDR3 is built from 17 residues. The germline V gene encodes CDR1 SGHTA and CDR2 FQGNSA. CDR3 loop: CASSPTLDRDFSYEQYF.

The genes are TRBV28 and TRBJ1-2. The CDR3 consists of 16 residues. The germline V gene encodes CDR1 MDHEN and CDR2 SYDVKM. The CDR3 here is CASSYGSETFNYGYTF.

The V and J genes are TRBV12-3 or TRBV12-4 and TRBJ2-5. The CDR3 length is 13 residues. CDR3 protein: CASSFSGYETQYF.

V is TRBV20-1 and J is TRBJ2-1. This CDR3 has 14 residues. The germline V gene has CDR1 DFQATT and CDR2 SNEGSKA (reference sequence). The CDR3 reads CSATAGAPRNEQFF.

The rearrangement links TRBV5-6 to TRBJ2-4; the TCRdb D gene call, TRBD1, has no DNA to confirm it. The germline CDR1 and CDR2 sequences are SGHDT and YYEEEE. CDR3 length: 14 residues. The CDR3 loop reads CASSLQGAKNIQYF.

The chain recombines TRBV30 with TRBJ1-5; TCRdb's D gene call, TRBD1, goes unchecked for lack of DNA. Germline CDR1 and CDR2: GTSNPN and SVGIG (reference sequence). This CDR3 has 16 residues. The CDR3 loop reads CAWSAGGAGREQPQHF.

The genes are TRBV29-1 and TRBJ2-5. Germline V gives CDR1 SQVTM, CDR2 ANQGSEA. The CDR3 runs 12 residues. CDR3 residues: CSGVLAAETQYF.

This sequence joins TRBV18 and TRBJ2-1; there is no DNA to check the TCRdb D call of TRBD2. CDR1 is KGHSH and CDR2 is LQKENI in the germline V gene. This CDR3 region has 14 residues. This CDR3 is CASSRRDFHNEQFF. The full variable domain, its missing parts supplied by reference TRBV18 and TRBJ2-1, is NAGVMQNPRHLVRRRGQEARLRCSPMKGHSHVYWYRQLPEEGLKFMVYLQKENIIDESGMPKERFSAEFPKEGPSILRIQQVVRGDSAAYFCASSRRDFHNEQFFGPGTRLTVL.

The CDR3 reads CASSPVPGLAVGEQFF. V and J are TRBV5-6 and TRBJ2-1; TCRdb calls TRBD2, which cannot be checked without DNA. Germline CDR1 and CDR2: SGHDT and YYEEEE. The CDR3 runs 16 residues.

The genes are TRBV29-1 and TRBJ2-7; TCRdb names TRBD2, which stays unverified in the absence of DNA. The CDR3 sequence is 13 residues long. The germline gives CDR1 SQVTM, CDR2 ANQGSEA. CDR3 amino acids: CSGLAGGTYEQYF.